This T cell receptor (beta chain) emerged from a study of CD8 T cells in Susac syndrome (dated by TCRdb to between 2017 and 2020). Regarding the research as a whole: The study used repertoire sequencing to test whether antigen drove CD8+ T cell activation and differentiation in Susac syndrome. The clonality of the CD8+ T cell repertoire was compared across approximately twelve healthy donors, some 14 Susac syndrome patients and 15 multiple sclerosis patients. Study-level results and caveats: The number of individuals in the TCR sequencing and HLA analysis was recognized as being relatively small.

RNA was extracted using the RNeasy kit, and about 0.5 to 1 ug of the RNA was reverse transcribed with random hexamers. The immunoSEQ multiplex PCR assay, which covers 54 Vbeta and 13 Jbeta segments, was used to amplify TCR beta CDR3 regions. To correct PCR amplification bias, a synthetic template baseline was used for both primer optimization and computational correction. As for the authors' bioinformatics: Reads were assigned to V, D and J genes according to IMGT and analyzed in immunoSEQ Analyzer, with only productive sequences retained. To calculate clonality, Shannon entropy was normalized by log2 of the number of productive unique sequences and then subtracted from one. For each patient and control, public and private clones were evaluated among the 100 most prevalent clones. A clone was defined as Susac-specific if it was absent from the healthy and MS cohorts, from roughly 990 published viral clones and from other ImmuneACCESS disease sequences. TCRdb reanalyzed the raw reads on its own, using fastp at Q25 for trimming and MiXCR for clone calling, and kept in-frame beta chains. Records with the same CDR3 protein are collapsed into one entry carrying the most frequent genes and DNA. The authors' filters were not applied to this entry. Here the sample has roughly 300,000 distinct CDR3 sequences; 70% to 90% occur a single time. The ten top clones hold 0.11% of the sample.

V loses 2 bases, J loses 0 bases, and the germline ends lie 11 bases apart. From cysteine to phenylalanine, the CDR3 is 16 amino acids long. Here the CDR3 DNA is all that survives: 48 bases in frame from base 1. CDR1 MDHEN and CDR2 SYDVKM were looked up in the germline V gene. About this clonotype itself: Its antigen remains undetermined. No qualities accompany the bases; no much larger clone lies one base away.

High-throughput TCR beta sequencing profiled peripheral blood CD8+ and CD4+ T cells from healthy donors, Susac syndrome patients and multiple sclerosis patients. The multiple sclerosis controls were treatment-naive patients whose relapsing-remitting disease, either stable or active, fulfilled the revised McDonald criteria. CD8+ TEMRA cells were enriched by FACS, while bulk CD8+ and CD4+ T cells were purified by magnetic negative isolation. Blood was drawn into EDTA tubes, processed within 24 hours, and PBMCs were isolated by density gradient centrifugation. PBMCs intended for TCR sequencing were cryopreserved in liquid nitrogen and were subsequently thawed in a 37 degrees C water bath. The sorted or isolated CD4+, CD8+ and CD8+ TEMRA cells reached a purity of at least 90%.

Sequenced sample: CD8+ T cells from PBMCs. This clonotype was obtained from a human donor with multiple sclerosis. The chain is made from TRBV28 and TRBJ1-5; TRBD1 is a weak D gene call, 6 bases matching. Here the CDR3 is given as CASSLRGESSNQPQHF. DNA sequence: TGTGCCAGCAGTTTAAGGGGGGAAAGTAGCAATCAGCCCCAGCATTTT. Reference TRBV28 and TRBJ1-5 genes cover what lies past the CDR3, so the full variable domain is DVKVTQSSRYLVKRTGEKVFLECVQDMDHENMFWYRQDPGLGLRLIYFSYDVKMKEKGDIPEGYSVSREKKERFSLILESASTNQTSMYLCASSLRGESSNQPQHFGDGTRLSIL.